This is a list of T cell receptor beta chains from one sample in a study of blood T cell repertoires in COVID-19. Here immunoSEQ multiplex PCR was the method, and the copy in TCRdb shows in-frame clones only, minus some. Seen here are roughly 83,000 clones, about 84% observed once, and the top ten hold around 7.8%. What was sequenced was peripheral blood. These receptors all stem from a man between 50 and 59 years old with active COVID-19. The CDR3 runs from the conserved cysteine through the conserved F or W. Clone size is given for some rows only: seen once, a few or many times, or a class if the clone is expanded.

CDR3aa,j_gene,abundance,v_gene
CAWEGVSGNTIYF,TRBJ1-3,.,TRBV30
CASSQDLGMSSYNEQFF,TRBJ2-1,.,TRBV3-1/TRBV3-2
CASSFGDTTNEKLFF,TRBJ1-4,.,TRBV7-2
CASSAGGGNEKLFF,TRBJ1-4,.,TRBV9
CASAQGETQYF,TRBJ2-5,.,TRBV5-4
CASSSISPRSRGETQYF,TRBJ2-5,few,TRBV7-6
CSVGTGGTQYF,TRBJ2-3,.,TRBV29-1
CASSPGLPITEAFF,TRBJ1-1,once,TRBV28
CASSPLIGAGGRDEQFF,TRBJ2-1,.,TRBV3-1/TRBV3-2
CASSLDPGGEKLFF,TRBJ1-4,.,TRBV4-3
CASSQVSGIEAYNEQFF,TRBJ2-1,.,TRBV4-2
CASSQDRQGPSEQFF,TRBJ2-1,.,TRBV4-3
CASSRGRGESGEQYF,TRBJ2-7,few,TRBV7-2
CASSIGARGISYNEQFF,TRBJ2-1,.,TRBV19
CASSQLTSGTNGEQFF,TRBJ2-1,once,TRBV14
CASSFEGMRLLTYNEQFF,TRBJ2-1,.,TRBV7-2
CASSPGLTGGEPQHF,TRBJ1-5,.,TRBV5-1
CASRSGNSYGYTF,TRBJ1-2,once,TRBV28
CASSQARQSDQPQHF,TRBJ1-5,.,TRBV4-1
CSVLWGLGQPQHF,TRBJ1-5,.,TRBV29-1
CASSSPSGGWDTQYF,TRBJ2-3,.,TRBV6-2/TRBV6-3
CASSPRGQMDQPQHF,TRBJ1-5,.,TRBV18
CASSFQGSYEQYF,TRBJ2-7,few,TRBV7-9
CASSLGPTSGGAQYF,TRBJ2-5,.,TRBV7-2
CATSEPQGGLVF,TRBJ2-1,.,TRBV24-1
CASSPGTGTRNEKLFF,TRBJ1-4,few,TRBV2
CASSLVGGKEGRETQYF,TRBJ2-5,.,TRBV7-2
CASSIVPAGPRTGELFF,TRBJ2-2,.,TRBV19
CASGTPSLNTEAFF,TRBJ1-1,.,TRBV27
CASSLLRRGAMNTEAFF,TRBJ1-1,.,TRBV5-6
CASVGAGSYNEQFF,TRBJ2-1,.,TRBV6-5
CASSTTGGDTEAFF,TRBJ1-1,.,TRBV19
CASSLGGFQETQYF,TRBJ2-5,.,TRBV7-2
CASSLQGDNEQFF,TRBJ2-1,.,TRBV18
CASSPVGAIYQPQHF,TRBJ1-5,.,TRBV7-9
CASSQDFFGGYGYTF,TRBJ1-2,.,TRBV4-1
CVSGGPETQYF,TRBJ2-5,.,TRBV7-9
CASSLADGTPGAEAFF,TRBJ1-1,.,TRBV7-8
CASSQGVGAPSNQPQHF,TRBJ1-5,.,TRBV3-1/TRBV3-2
CASSLDIAWEGNTEAFF,TRBJ1-1,once,TRBV7-2
CASGFHRGGYGYTF,TRBJ1-2,.,TRBV6-5
CASNRGAEVNTGELFF,TRBJ2-2,once,TRBV19
CASSRRTSGRAGTYNEQFF,TRBJ2-1,.,TRBV5-5
CASSLGRGGYTF,TRBJ1-2,.,TRBV5-4
CASSSPGQGDTEAFF,TRBJ1-1,.,TRBV7-8
CASSLGTGDEQYF,TRBJ2-7,.,TRBV11-3
CASSTQTDRYRYEQYF,TRBJ2-7,.,TRBV27
CASSLYRETYEQYF,TRBJ2-7,few,TRBV4-1
CASNRWGGQETQYF,TRBJ2-5,few,TRBV7-2
CASSQGLAGDRYEQYF,TRBJ2-7,.,TRBV4-2